The 10 T cell receptor beta chains below were found in one sample sequenced in a study of identical twins. Via MiXCR, TCRdb re-called the 5' RACE reads, giving one row per CDR3 protein. The profile shows under 300,000 distinct CDR3 sequences, 12% of them singletons. This sample was also put to use in a study of yellow fever vaccine responses in identical twins.

The sequencing sample was made of memory (CD45RO+) T cells sorted from blood. These receptors all come from a woman younger than 30 in good health.

CDR3 sequence reads: CASSFGEVSKGAEAFF. Written as DNA, the CDR3 is TGTGCCAGCAGCTTTGGTGAGGTCTCCAAGGGGGCTGAAGCTTTCTTT. This chain connects TRBV5-6 to TRBJ1-1; possible D gene TRBD1, 6 bases. V was trimmed by 2 bases and J by 6 bases, leaving 20 bases between them. The length of the CDR3 is 16 residues. CDR1 is SGHDT and CDR2 is YYEEEE in the germline V gene.

V is TRBV7-8 and J is TRBJ2-3, with 13 bases aligning to TRBD2. V lost 3 bases, J lost 0 bases, and 6 bases stayed unmatched. The CDR3 extends over 18 amino acids. Germline V lookup: CDR1 SGHVS, CDR2 FQNEAQ. CDR3 amino acids: CASSFTSGGVTSTDTQYF. CDR3 sequence (DNA): TGTGCCAGCAGCTTCACTAGCGGGGGGGTAACTAGCACAGATACGCAGTATTTT.

The sample holds many counts of this clonotype. The chain carries TRBV12-3 or TRBV12-4 and TRBJ2-4, with unresolved D. The V and J ends lost 6 bases and 9 bases respectively, with 12 bases between them. The length of the CDR3 is 12 residues. The chain's CDR3 is CASSLGTSIQYF. The CDR3 DNA reads TGTGCCAGCAGCCTAGGTACGAGCATTCAGTACTTC.

The CDR3 nucleotides are TGTGCCAGCAGCCAGGGCGGCGGGAGCTCCTACGAGCAGTACTTC. Its protein product is CASSQGGGSSYEQYF. V gene TRBV7-2 combines with J gene TRBJ2-7, with 7 nucleotides matching TRBD2. J gave up 0 bases and V 5 bases, and 7 bases lay outside the gene matches. Germline values: CDR1 SGHTA, CDR2 FQGNSA. The CDR3 sequence is 15 residues long.

This clonotype was seen more than once but under ten times. The chain couples TRBV20-1 to TRBJ1-1, with D tentatively TRBD1 (5 bases). The germline gives CDR1 DFQATT, CDR2 SNEGSKA (reference sequence). CDR3 length: 15 amino acids. The V end was cut by 5 bases, the J end by 0 bases, with 16 bases between. The CDR3 nucleotides read TGCAGTGCTTGGGACGATATCCGGGTGAACACTGAAGCTTTCTTT. Protein sequence: CSAWDDIRVNTEAFF.

This clonotype was detected a few times. This chain connects TRBV20-1 to TRBJ1-1; a possible D gene is TRBD1 (5 bases). The CDR3 totals 15 residues. Per germline, CDR1 DFQATT and CDR2 SNEGSKA (reference sequence). V was shortened by 1 base and J by 2 bases, with 14 bases between the two germline ends. CDR3 region: CSARGAYRGNTEAFF. As DNA, the CDR3 is TGCAGTGCTAGAGGTGCCTATAGGGGAAACACTGAAGCTTTCTTT.

This clonotype occurred a few times. This chain uses TRBV28 with TRBJ2-1, with a tentative D call TRBD2 (5 bases). Trimming cost V 7 bases and J 7 bases, with 11 bases left between them. CDR1 and CDR2 from the germline V gene are MDHEN and SYDVKM. This CDR3 spans 12 amino acids. This CDR3 is CASTQTMNEQFF. The CDR3 DNA follows: TGTGCCAGCACCCAGACTATGAATGAGCAGTTCTTC.

Only a few counts were recorded for this clonotype. The chain employs TRBV11-2 and TRBJ2-7, with 10 bases fitting TRBD1. Germline V gene lookup returns CDR1 SGHAT and CDR2 FQNNGV. The J segment lost 2 bases and the V segment lost 0 bases, leaving 4 bases of the junction unmatched. This CDR3 comprises 16 residues. This CDR3 reads CASSLESGTGAYEQYF. CDR3 in DNA: TGTGCCAGCAGCTTAGAATCCGGGACAGGGGCCTACGAGCAGTACTTC.

The chain uses TRBV27 and TRBJ1-3; TRBD1 is a possible D gene (5 bases). Germline values: CDR1 MNHEY, CDR2 SMNVEV (reference sequence). The CDR3 is made up of 14 amino acids. Trimming left V 3 bases short and J 4 bases short, with 10 bases between. CDR3 amino acids: CASSFSGLGNTIYF. The CDR3 region has the DNA TGTGCCAGCAGTTTCTCAGGGCTGGGAAACACCATATATTTT.

V and J are TRBV4-2 and TRBJ2-2, with 11 bases matching TRBD2. The germline V gene has CDR1 LGHNA and CDR2 YNFKEQ. This CDR3 has 17 residues. Unmatched junction bases numbered 5, after V lost 1 base and J lost 4 bases. The CDR3 sequence is CASSQGTSGSLTGELFF. The DNA of the CDR3 is TGTGCCAGCAGCCAAGGAACTAGCGGGAGTCTCACCGGGGAGCTGTTTTTT.